The 32 T cell receptor beta chains listed next were all sequenced from one sample in a study of blood T cells in healthy people across ages. Primed by a sample-barcoded 5' primer and a J-beta primer mix, a second PCR proceeded for about 7 to 12 cycles. TCRdb reanalysed the 5' RACE reads using MiXCR and keeps one entry per CDR3 protein. This table has about 560,000 distinct CDR3 sequences, roughly a quarter appearing once. The same data also went into a second study, on T cells of mothers and their children.

The sequenced sample was blood. These receptors were taken from a boy under 10 years old in good health.

This clonotype was seen more than once but under ten times. The chain links TRBV27 to TRBJ2-3; 14 bases match TRBD2. CDR3 length: 17 amino acids. Germline-derived CDR1 and CDR2 are MNHEY and SMNVEV (reference sequence). J gave up 3 bases and V 3 bases, and 5 bases lay outside the gene matches. Written as DNA, the CDR3 is TGTGCCAGCAGTTTCCGCGGACTAGCGGGAGGAACAGATACGCAGTATTTT. It yields the protein CASSFRGLAGGTDTQYF.

This clonotype was recorded a few times. The V call is TRBV4-3, the J call TRBJ2-3; D unresolved. V lost 1 base, J lost 1 base, and 9 bases lay in between. Germline CDR1 LGHNA, CDR2 YSLEER. The CDR3 totals 15 residues. This CDR3 is CASSQGDLRTDTQYF. CDR3 bases: TGCGCCAGCAGCCAAGGGGATTTACGCACAGATACGCAGTATTTT.

This clonotype showed up just a few times. The rearrangement uses TRBV5-1 and TRBJ1-2; D is perhaps TRBD1 (6 bases). The CDR3 is made up of 13 amino acids. Germline CDR1 reads SGHRS; CDR2 reads YFSETQ. V lost 4 bases, J lost 4 bases, and 11 bases lay in between. The CDR3 sequence: CASSNLGAYGYTF. As DNA, the CDR3 is TGCGCCAGCAGCAACCTGGGGGCCTATGGCTACACCTTC.

This clonotype was counted only a few times. This sequence joins TRBV20-1 and TRBJ2-3; 10 bases are a match to TRBD2. CDR3 length: 14 residues. J was trimmed by 4 bases and V by 6 bases; bases with no gene match: 7. Germline V CDR1 and CDR2: DFQATT, SNEGSKA (reference sequence). CDR3: CSAGTSVWADTQYF. DNA of the CDR3: TGCAGTGCGGGGACTAGCGTCTGGGCAGATACGCAGTATTTT.

This clonotype has at least ten counts. One end of the junction fails to match germline, which may point to a read error. The rearrangement joins TRBV5-1 to TRBJ2-5; D is unresolved. CDR1 and CDR2 (germline): SGHRS, YFSETQ. This CDR3 has 12 amino acids. CDR3: CASSLGLETQYF. The CDR3 bases are TGTGCCAGCAGTTTGGGGTTAGAGACCCAGTACTTC. Full variable domain (remainder filled in from reference TRBV5-1 and TRBJ2-5): KAGVTQTPRYLIKTRGQQVTLSCSPISGHRSVSWYQQTPGQGLQFLFEYFSETQRNKGNFPGRFSGRQFSNSRSEMNVSTLELGDSALYLCASSLGLETQYFGPGTRLLVL.

This sequence joins TRBV7-9 and TRBJ2-5, with 7 bases lining up with TRBD2. The junction had 18 bases not matched to a gene; V was cut back by 6 bases and J by 11 bases. CDR1 and CDR2 from the germline V gene are SEHNR and FQNEAQ (reference sequence). The CDR3 has 15 amino acids. This chain's CDR3 is CASRPPGTRGGEQYF. In nucleotides, the CDR3 is TGTGCCAGCAGACCCCCGGGGACTCGCGGGGGTGAGCAGTACTTC.

The chain employs TRBV23-1 and TRBJ2-4; D unclear. TRBV23-1 is noted as an ORF with a role that remains uncertain. Trimming shortened V by 10 bases and J by 7 bases, and 23 bases separated the two germline ends. The CDR3 has 15 residues. CDR3: CATFPDISTWNIQYF. CDR3 nucleotides: TGCGCCACTTTCCCCGATATTTCTACCTGGAACATTCAGTACTTC.

This clonotype was seen more than once but under ten times. The chain joins TRBV7-6 to TRBJ1-1; TRBD1 matches 9 bases. CDR1 is SGHVS, CDR2 FNYEAQ, per germline. V shed 5 bases, J shed 7 bases, and the junction held 5 bases outside the gene matches. The length of the CDR3 is 13 residues. This CDR3 reads CASSQGQGDEAFF. The CDR3 DNA sequence: TGTGCCAGCAGCCAGGGACAGGGAGATGAAGCTTTCTTT. Full variable domain (missing parts from reference TRBV7-6 and TRBJ1-1): GAGVSQSPRYKVTKRGQDVALRCDPISGHVSLYWYRQALGQGPEFLTYFNYEAQQDKSGLPNDRFSAERPEGSISTLTIQRTEQRDSAMYRCASSQGQGDEAFFGQGTRLTVV.

This chain uses TRBV24-1 with TRBJ2-1, with TRBD2 as a possible D gene (6 bases). There are 13 residues in the CDR3. The V end was cut by 4 bases, the J end by 9 bases, with 12 bases between. The germline CDR1 and CDR2 sequences are KGHDR and SFDVKD. The DNA of the CDR3 is TGTGCCACCAGTGAAACGCGGGATTCTGAGCAGTTCTTC. Protein product: CATSETRDSEQFF.

Only a few counts were recorded for this clonotype. V usage is TRBV4-1 and J usage is TRBJ1-4, with D unclear. There are 15 residues in the CDR3. The V gene lost 0 bases and the J gene lost 1 base, with 6 bases spanning the gap. Germline CDR1 MGHRA, CDR2 YSYEKL. CDR3 DNA: TGCGCCAGCAGCCAAGAAGCGAGAACTAATGAAAAACTGTTTTTT. It codes for CASSQEARTNEKLFF.

This chain uses TRBV12-3 or TRBV12-4 with TRBJ2-5; D is uncertain. The closer fit of TRBJ2-7 to the DNA end suggests the J call may be wrong. The CDR3 contains 13 residues. CDR3 amino acids: CASSFPTPNEQYF. For the CDR3, the DNA is TGTGCCAGCAGTTTCCCAACGCCTAACGAGCAGTACTTC.

This clonotype occurred a few times. V gene TRBV3-1 combines with J gene TRBJ2-1; D may be TRBD1 (5 bases). The CDR3 extends over 17 amino acids. Germline-derived CDR1 and CDR2 are LGHDT and YNNKEL (reference sequence). The V end lost 4 bases, the J end lost 2 bases, and 18 bases lay between the germline ends. DNA of the CDR3: TGTGCCAGCAGCCGGGGCCTGCTAAAGCCTACCTACAATGAGCAGTTCTTC. Translation gives CASSRGLLKPTYNEQFF.

The rearrangement links TRBV28 to TRBJ2-5; D is perhaps TRBD2 (6 bases). The CDR3 has 18 residues. Per the germline V gene, CDR1 is MDHEN and CDR2 is SYDVKM. V lost 3 bases to trimming and J lost 5 bases, with 25 bases between them. The DNA of the CDR3 is TGTGCCAGCAGTTTGGGACCGGGACTCAGGTTGATGGGGGAGACCCAGTACTTC. Translated, it gives CASSLGPGLRLMGETQYF. The variable domain in full, with the rest retrieved from reference TRBV28 and TRBJ2-5, is DVKVTQSSRYLVKRTGEKVFLECVQDMDHENMFWYRQDPGLGLRLIYFSYDVKMKEKGDIPEGYSVSREKKERFSLILESASTNQTSMYLCASSLGPGLRLMGETQYFGPGTRLLVL.

This clonotype was detected a few times. This rearrangement joins TRBV5-6 to TRBJ1-4; no definite D call. V gave up 0 bases and J gave up 7 bases, with 13 bases separating them. The CDR3 has 15 residues. Germline assignment: CDR1 SGHDT and CDR2 YYEEEE. The CDR3 DNA follows: TGTGCCAGCAGCTTGGGGTGGGGTAGCGGTGAAAAACTGTTTTTT. Protein sequence: CASSLGWGSGEKLFF.

The CDR3 DNA reads TGCGCCAGCAGGCCGGACAGGGCGAACTATGGCTACACCTTC. It encodes CASRPDRANYGYTF. The J gene is TRBJ1-2, the V gene TRBV5-1, with TRBD1 matching over 8 bases. Germline V gives CDR1 SGHRS, CDR2 YFSETQ. Trimming cost V 5 bases and J 2 bases; bases outside gene matches: 5. This CDR3 is 14 amino acids long.

The chain carries TRBV27 and TRBJ2-3; 7 bases agree with TRBD2. CDR3 length: 13 residues. V shed 7 bases and J 2 bases; nucleotides not matched to a gene: 3. Germline values: CDR1 MNHEY, CDR2 SMNVEV (reference sequence). This chain's CDR3 is CASKRDYTDTQYF. The CDR3 nucleotides read TGTGCCAGCAAACGGGACTACACAGATACGCAGTATTTT.

The chain uses TRBV7-9 and TRBJ1-4; 7 bases line up with TRBD1. After removal of 6 bases from V and 11 bases from J, the junction contained 6 bases not matched to a gene. The CDR3 consists of 12 residues. Germline V gene data show CDR1 as SEHNR and CDR2 as FQNEAQ (reference sequence). The CDR3 DNA sequence: TGTGCCAGCAGAGGGGGACAGCCGAAACTGTTTTTT. Its translation: CASRGGQPKLFF.

The chain uses TRBV7-2 and TRBJ1-6, with D perhaps matching TRBD1 (6 bases). This CDR3 region has 15 residues. V was clipped by 5 bases and J by 5 bases, with 13 bases between them. Germline CDR1 is SGHTA and CDR2 is FQGNSA. CDR3 in DNA: TGTGCCAGCAGCATACAGGGTCCGGATAATTCACCCCTCCACTTT. Amino acids: CASSIQGPDNSPLHF.

In its sample, this clonotype was seen a few times. The V and J genes are TRBV12-3 or TRBV12-4 and TRBJ1-4, with a tentative D call TRBD1 (6 bases). This CDR3 is built from 15 residues. Trimming removed 1 base at V and 5 bases at J, with 11 bases between. The CDR3 spells CASSLVRTANEKLFF. The CDR3 nucleotides read TGTGCCAGCAGTTTAGTGAGGACAGCAAATGAAAAACTGTTTTTT.

This clonotype appeared a single time. The CDR3: CASGYAVRGGTEAFF. CDR3 sequence (DNA): TGTGCTAGTGGATATGCCGTCCGGGGAGGGACTGAAGCTTTCTTT. The chain combines TRBV12-5 with TRBJ1-1; no clear D. Germline lookup yields CDR1 LGHNT and CDR2 FRNRAP. V was trimmed by 6 bases and J by 5 bases, leaving 19 bases between them. CDR3 length: 15 amino acids.

This clonotype occurred a few times. V is TRBV27 and J is TRBJ2-7; D might be TRBD2 (5 bases). Per the germline V gene, CDR1 is MNHEY and CDR2 is SMNVEV (reference sequence). V lost 3 bases, J lost 0 bases, and 12 bases lay in between. The CDR3 consists of 15 residues. The CDR3 loop reads CASSLGSDGSYEQYF. As DNA, the CDR3 is TGTGCCAGCAGTTTGGGGAGCGACGGCTCCTACGAGCAGTACTTC.

There are a few counts of this clonotype. The genes are TRBV2 and TRBJ1-2; 8 bases are a match to TRBD1. Trimming removed 4 bases from V and 0 bases from J; junction bases left unmatched: 10. This CDR3 is built from 17 residues. The germline V gene has CDR1 SNHLY and CDR2 FYNNEI. The CDR3 loop is CASSGTGFRGANYGYTF. CDR3 sequence (DNA): TGTGCCAGCAGTGGGACAGGGTTCCGAGGAGCTAACTATGGCTACACCTTC.

This clonotype was counted a few times. This chain connects TRBV5-1 to TRBJ1-1, with D uncertain. The CDR3 loop spans 15 amino acids. Germline V gene data show CDR1 as SGHRS and CDR2 as YFSETQ. Trimming left V 0 bases short and J 1 base short, with 10 bases between. CDR3 protein: CASSLEAGWNTEAFF. The CDR3 DNA follows: TGCGCCAGCAGCTTGGAGGCCGGATGGAACACTGAAGCTTTCTTT. Full variable domain (missing parts from reference TRBV5-1 and TRBJ1-1): KAGVTQTPRYLIKTRGQQVTLSCSPISGHRSVSWYQQTPGQGLQFLFEYFSETQRNKGNFPGRFSGRQFSNSRSEMNVSTLELGDSALYLCASSLEAGWNTEAFFGQGTRLTVV.

This clonotype was seen ten or more times. The chain combines TRBV7-2 with TRBJ2-1, with TRBD1 matching over 7 bases. CDR1 is SGHTA and CDR2 is FQGNSA in the germline V gene. The CDR3 has 14 residues. Trimming took 4 bases from V and 3 from J; bases not matched to a gene: 3. In nucleotides, the CDR3 is TGTGCCAGCAGCTCAACAGGGGTCTACAATGAGCAGTTCTTC. As protein: CASSSTGVYNEQFF.

This clonotype was seen a few times. The chain is built from TRBV6-5 and TRBJ2-5; maybe TRBD2 (6 bases). V was shortened by 2 bases and J by 1 base, with 11 bases between the two germline ends. CDR3 length: 15 residues. Looked up from germline, CDR1 is MNHEY and CDR2 is SVGAGI. In DNA, the CDR3 is TGTGCCAGCAGTTACCGAGGGACTGCCCAAGAGACCCAGTACTTC. Protein sequence: CASSYRGTAQETQYF.

As concerns this clonotype: This clone may be a read error of a much larger clone one base away. J is TRBJ1-2 and V is TRBV29-1; D remains unclear. CDR1 and CDR2 (germline): SQVTM, ANQGSEA. The CDR3 consists of 12 residues. The CDR3 DNA follows: TGCGGCGTTAGATCCGAGGACTATGGCTACACCTTC. This translates into CGVRSEDYGYTF.

The chain has TRBV15 and TRBJ1-2; 12 nucleotides line up with TRBD1. V shed 6 bases and J 1 base; nucleotides not matched to a gene: 6. The CDR3 is 16 amino acids. Germline-derived CDR1 and CDR2 are LNHNV and YYDKDF (reference sequence). DNA of the CDR3: TGTGCCACCAGGGGACAGGGGGCCCCACTTAACTATGGCTACACCTTC. Translation gives CATRGQGAPLNYGYTF.

This clonotype came up a few times. At one boundary the junction diverges from the germline segment, which might be a read error. The chain couples TRBV6-4 to TRBJ1-1; unclear D gene. Germline V gives CDR1 MRHNA, CDR2 SNTAGT. The CDR3 consists of 14 residues. CDR3 DNA sequence: TGTGCCAGCAGTGACTCACACCTGAACACCGAAGCTTTCTTT. It codes for CASSDSHLNTEAFF.

The sample holds a few counts of this clonotype. The J gene is TRBJ1-2, the V gene TRBV20-1; the D is unclear. The CDR3 length is 14 residues. Germline loops: CDR1 DFQATT, CDR2 SNEGSKA (reference sequence). V was cut by 1 base and J by 4 bases, with 13 bases left in between. This CDR3 is CSARGSRDFYGYTF. The CDR3 DNA sequence: TGCAGTGCTAGAGGCTCAAGGGATTTCTATGGCTACACCTTC.

This clonotype was counted a few times. The J gene is TRBJ2-2, the V gene TRBV29-1, with D unclear. The CDR3 covers 15 residues. CDR1 and CDR2 from the germline V gene are SQVTM and ANQGSEA. V was clipped by 5 bases and J by 0 bases, with 13 bases between them. CDR3 nucleotides: TGCAGCGTTAAATTTGGGAACGCGAACACCGGGGAGCTGTTTTTT. Protein product: CSVKFGNANTGELFF.

CDR3 nucleotide sequence: TGCACCACCACCTTATCCGGTCACTATGGCTACACCTTC. Residues: CTTTLSGHYGYTF. V is TRBV29-1 and J is TRBJ1-2; D call uncertain. The CDR3 length is 13 residues. CDR1 and CDR2 from the germline V gene are SQVTM and ANQGSEA.

In this sample, this clonotype turned up a few times. The J gene is TRBJ2-7, the V gene TRBV12-3 or TRBV12-4, with D unclear. The CDR3 loop spans 19 amino acids. Trimming took 1 base from V and 4 from J, leaving 26 bases between them. The chain's CDR3 is CASSLGFTAGVDWGYEQYF. As DNA, the CDR3 is TGTGCCAGCAGTTTAGGGTTTACGGCAGGAGTCGATTGGGGTTACGAGCAGTACTTC.